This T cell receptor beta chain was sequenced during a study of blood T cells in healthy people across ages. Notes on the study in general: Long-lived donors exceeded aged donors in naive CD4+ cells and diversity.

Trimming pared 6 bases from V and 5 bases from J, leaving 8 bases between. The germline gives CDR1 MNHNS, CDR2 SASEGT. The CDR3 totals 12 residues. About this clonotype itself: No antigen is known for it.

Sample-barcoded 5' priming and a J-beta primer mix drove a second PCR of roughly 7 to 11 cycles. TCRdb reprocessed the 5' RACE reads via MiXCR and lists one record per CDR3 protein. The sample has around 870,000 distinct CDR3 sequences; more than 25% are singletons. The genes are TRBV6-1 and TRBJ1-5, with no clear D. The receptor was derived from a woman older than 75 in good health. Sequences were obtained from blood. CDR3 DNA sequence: TGTGCCAGCAGAACAACAGATCAGCCCCAGCATTTT. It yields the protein CASRTTDQPQHF.